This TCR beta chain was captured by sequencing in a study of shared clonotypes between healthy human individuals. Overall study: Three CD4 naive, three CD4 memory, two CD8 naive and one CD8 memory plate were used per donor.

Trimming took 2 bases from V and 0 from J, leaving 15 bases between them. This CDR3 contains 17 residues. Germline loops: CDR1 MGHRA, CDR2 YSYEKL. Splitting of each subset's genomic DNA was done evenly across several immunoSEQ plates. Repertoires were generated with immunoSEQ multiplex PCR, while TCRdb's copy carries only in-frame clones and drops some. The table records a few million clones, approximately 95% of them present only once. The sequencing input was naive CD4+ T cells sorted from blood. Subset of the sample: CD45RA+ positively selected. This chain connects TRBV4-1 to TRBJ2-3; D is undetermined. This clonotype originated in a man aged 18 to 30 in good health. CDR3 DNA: TGCGCCAGCAGCCAAAGTTCGGGTATCTCTAGCACAGATACGCAGTATTTT. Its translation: CASSQSSGISSTDTQYF.